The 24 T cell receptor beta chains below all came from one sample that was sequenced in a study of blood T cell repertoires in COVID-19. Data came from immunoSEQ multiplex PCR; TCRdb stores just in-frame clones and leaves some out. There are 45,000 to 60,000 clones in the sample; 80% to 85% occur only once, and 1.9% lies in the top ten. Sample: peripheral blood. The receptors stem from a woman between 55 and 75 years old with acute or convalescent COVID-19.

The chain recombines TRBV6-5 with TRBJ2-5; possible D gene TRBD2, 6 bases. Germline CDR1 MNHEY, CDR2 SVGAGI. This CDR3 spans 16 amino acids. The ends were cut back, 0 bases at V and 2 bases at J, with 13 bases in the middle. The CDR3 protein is CASSYSAWRGQETQYF. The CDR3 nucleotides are TGTGCCAGCAGTTACTCAGCGTGGCGGGGACAAGAGACCCAGTACTTC.

In DNA form, the CDR3 reads TGTGCCAGCAGTGTGCTGGGACAGGCTGGGACTGAAGCTTTCTTT. Translation gives CASSVLGQAGTEAFF. The chain is built from TRBV2 and TRBJ1-1, with TRBD1 identical over 8 bases. The germline gives CDR1 SNHLY, CDR2 FYNNEI. This CDR3 is 15 amino acids long. Trimming at V came to 4 bases and at J to 5 bases, leaving 9 bases not matched to a gene.

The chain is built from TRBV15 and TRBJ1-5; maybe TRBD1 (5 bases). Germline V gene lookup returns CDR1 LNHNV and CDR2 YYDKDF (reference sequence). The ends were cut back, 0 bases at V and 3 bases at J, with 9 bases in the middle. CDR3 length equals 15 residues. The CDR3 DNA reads TGTGCCACCAGCAGAGATCCAGGGTACAATCAGCCCCAGCATTTT. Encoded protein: CATSRDPGYNQPQHF.

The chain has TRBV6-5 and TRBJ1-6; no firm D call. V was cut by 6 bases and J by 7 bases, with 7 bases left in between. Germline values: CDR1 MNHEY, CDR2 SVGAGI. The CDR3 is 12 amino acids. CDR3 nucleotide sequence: TGTGCCAGCAGCCTCAGGAATTCACCCCTCCACTTT. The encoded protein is CASSLRNSPLHF.

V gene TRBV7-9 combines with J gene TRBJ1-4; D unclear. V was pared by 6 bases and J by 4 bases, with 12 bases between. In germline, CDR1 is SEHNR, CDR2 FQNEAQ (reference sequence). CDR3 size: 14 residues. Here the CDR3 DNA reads TGTGCCAGCAGGTATCACGGTATTAATGAAAAACTGTTTTTT. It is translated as CASRYHGINEKLFF. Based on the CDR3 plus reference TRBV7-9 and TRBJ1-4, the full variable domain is DTGVSQNPRHKITKRGQNVTFRCDPISEHNRLYWYRQTLGQGPEFLTYFQNEAQLEKSRLLSDRFSAERPKGSFSTLEIQRTEQGDSAMYLCASRYHGINEKLFFGSGTQLSVL.

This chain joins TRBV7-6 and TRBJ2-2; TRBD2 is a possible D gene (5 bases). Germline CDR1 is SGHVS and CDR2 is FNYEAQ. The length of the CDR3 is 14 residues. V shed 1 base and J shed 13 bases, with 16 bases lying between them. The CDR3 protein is CASSLGSSTGLLFF. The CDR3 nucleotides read TGTGCCAGCAGCTTAGGGTCTAGCACGGGGTTGCTGTTTTTT.

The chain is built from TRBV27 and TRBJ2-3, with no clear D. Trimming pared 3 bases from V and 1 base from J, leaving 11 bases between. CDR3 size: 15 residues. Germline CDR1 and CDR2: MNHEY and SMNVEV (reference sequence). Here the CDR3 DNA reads TGTGCCAGCAGTTTCGGCGACACCCGCACAGATACGCAGTATTTT. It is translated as CASSFGDTRTDTQYF.

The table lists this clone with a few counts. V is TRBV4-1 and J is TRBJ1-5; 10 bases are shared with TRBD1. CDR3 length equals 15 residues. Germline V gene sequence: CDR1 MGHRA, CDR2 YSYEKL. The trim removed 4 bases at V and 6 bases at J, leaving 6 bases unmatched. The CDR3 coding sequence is TGCGCCAGCAGCCGCAGCGGACAGGGGGGTCAGCCCCAGCATTTT. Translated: CASSRSGQGGQPQHF.

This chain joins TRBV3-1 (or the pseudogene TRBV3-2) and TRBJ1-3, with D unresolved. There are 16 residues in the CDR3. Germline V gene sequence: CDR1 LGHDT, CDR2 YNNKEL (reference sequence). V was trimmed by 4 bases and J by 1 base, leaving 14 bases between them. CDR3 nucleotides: TGTGCCAGCAGCCCAAACCGACGGGGATCTGGAAACACCATATATTTT. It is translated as CASSPNRRGSGNTIYF.

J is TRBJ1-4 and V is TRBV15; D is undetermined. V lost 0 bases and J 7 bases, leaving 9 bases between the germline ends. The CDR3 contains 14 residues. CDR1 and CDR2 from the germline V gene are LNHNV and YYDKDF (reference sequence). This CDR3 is CATSRERTGEKLFF. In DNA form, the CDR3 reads TGTGCCACCAGCAGAGAGCGAACGGGTGAAAAACTGTTTTTT.

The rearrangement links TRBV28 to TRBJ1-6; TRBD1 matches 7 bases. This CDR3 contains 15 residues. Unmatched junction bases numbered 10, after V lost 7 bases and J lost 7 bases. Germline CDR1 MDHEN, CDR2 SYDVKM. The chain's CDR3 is CASTRDSLGNSPLHF. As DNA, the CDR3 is TGTGCCAGCACCCGGGACAGCTTGGGAAATTCACCCCTCCACTTT.

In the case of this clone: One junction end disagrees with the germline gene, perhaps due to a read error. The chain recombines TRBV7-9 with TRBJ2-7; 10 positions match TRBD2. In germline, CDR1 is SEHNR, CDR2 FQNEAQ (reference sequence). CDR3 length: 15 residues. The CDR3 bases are TGTGCCAGCAGTTTAGCGGGAGGACACTCCTACGAGCAGTACTTC. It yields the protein CASSLAGGHSYEQYF.

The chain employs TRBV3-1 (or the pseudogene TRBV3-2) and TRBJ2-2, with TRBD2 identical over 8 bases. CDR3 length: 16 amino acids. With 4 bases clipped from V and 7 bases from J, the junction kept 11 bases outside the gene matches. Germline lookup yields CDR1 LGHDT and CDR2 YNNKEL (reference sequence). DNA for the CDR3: TGTGCCAGCAGCCCCACGGAGCGGGGGAAAGGCGGGGAGCTGTTTTTT. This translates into CASSPTERGKGGELFF.

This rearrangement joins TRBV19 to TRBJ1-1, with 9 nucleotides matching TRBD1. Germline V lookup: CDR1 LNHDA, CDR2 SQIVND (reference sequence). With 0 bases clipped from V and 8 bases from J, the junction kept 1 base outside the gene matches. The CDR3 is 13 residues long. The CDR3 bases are TGTGCCAGTAGTATAGAAGGGACAGGGGAAGCTTTCTTT. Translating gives CASSIEGTGEAFF.

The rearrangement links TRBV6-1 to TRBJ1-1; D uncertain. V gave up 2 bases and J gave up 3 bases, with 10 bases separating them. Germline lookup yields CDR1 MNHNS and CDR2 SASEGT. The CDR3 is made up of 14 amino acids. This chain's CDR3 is CASSEMEGDTEAFF. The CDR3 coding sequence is TGTGCCAGCAGTGAAATGGAGGGTGACACTGAAGCTTTCTTT.

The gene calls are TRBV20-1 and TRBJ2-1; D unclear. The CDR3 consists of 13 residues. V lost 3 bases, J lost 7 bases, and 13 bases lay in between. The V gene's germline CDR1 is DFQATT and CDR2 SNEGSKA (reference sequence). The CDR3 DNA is TGCAGTGCTAGTTATGCGGTGAAGAATGAGCAGTTCTTC. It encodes CSASYAVKNEQFF.

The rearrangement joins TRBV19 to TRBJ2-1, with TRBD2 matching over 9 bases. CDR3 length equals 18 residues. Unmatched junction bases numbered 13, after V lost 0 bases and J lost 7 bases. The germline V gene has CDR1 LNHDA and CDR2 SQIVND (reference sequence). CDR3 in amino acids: CASSIDLAGAGGKNEQFF. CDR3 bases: TGTGCCAGTAGTATAGATCTTGCGGGGGCGGGAGGGAAAAATGAGCAGTTCTTC.

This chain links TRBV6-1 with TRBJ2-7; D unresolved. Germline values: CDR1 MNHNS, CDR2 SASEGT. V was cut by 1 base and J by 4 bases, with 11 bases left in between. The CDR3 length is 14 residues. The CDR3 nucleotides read TGTGCCAGCAGTGAAGGAGACTTGTTATACGAGCAGTACTTC. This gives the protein CASSEGDLLYEQYF.

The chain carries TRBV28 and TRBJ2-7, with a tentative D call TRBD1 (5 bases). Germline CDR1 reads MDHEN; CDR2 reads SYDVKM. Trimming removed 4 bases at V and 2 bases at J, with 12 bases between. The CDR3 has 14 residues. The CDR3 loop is CASSSNRRTYEQYF. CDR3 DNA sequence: TGTGCCAGCAGTTCTAACAGGCGAACCTACGAGCAGTACTTC.

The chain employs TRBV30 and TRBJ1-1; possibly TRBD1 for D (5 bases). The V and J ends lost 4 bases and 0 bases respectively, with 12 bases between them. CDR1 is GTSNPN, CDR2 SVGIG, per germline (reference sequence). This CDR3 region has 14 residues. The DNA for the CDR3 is TGTGCCTGGACTACCGGGGGTTTGAACACTGAAGCTTTCTTT. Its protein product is CAWTTGGLNTEAFF. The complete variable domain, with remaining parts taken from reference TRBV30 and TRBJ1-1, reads SQTIHQWPATLVQPVGSPLSLECTVEGTSNPNLYWYRQAAGRGLQLLFYSVGIGQISSEVPQNLSASRPQDRQFILSSKKLLLSDSGFYLCAWTTGGLNTEAFFGQGTRLTVV.

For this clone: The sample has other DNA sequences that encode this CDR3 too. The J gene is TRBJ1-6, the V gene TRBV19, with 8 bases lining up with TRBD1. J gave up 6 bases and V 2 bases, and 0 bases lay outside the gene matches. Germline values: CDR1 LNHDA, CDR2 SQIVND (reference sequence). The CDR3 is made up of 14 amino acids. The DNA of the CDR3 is TGTGCCAGTAGTATACAGGGGGCTAATTCACCCCTCCACTTT. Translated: CASSIQGANSPLHF.

CDR3 sequence (DNA): TGCAGTGCTAGTCAGGGTGTACATCAGCCCCAGCATTTT. This sequence encodes CSASQGVHQPQHF. The chain uses TRBV20-1 and TRBJ1-5, with D maybe TRBD1 (5 bases). Germline CDR1 is DFQATT and CDR2 is SNEGSKA (reference sequence). CDR3 length: 13 amino acids. V was cut by 3 bases and J by 5 bases, with 11 bases left in between.

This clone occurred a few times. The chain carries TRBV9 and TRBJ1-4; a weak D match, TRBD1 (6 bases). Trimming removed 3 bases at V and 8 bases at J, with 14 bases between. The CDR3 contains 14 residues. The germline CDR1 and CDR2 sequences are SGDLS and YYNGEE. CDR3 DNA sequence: TGTGCCAGCAGCGCAGGGGTTAGGGGGGAAAAACTGTTTTTT. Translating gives CASSAGVRGEKLFF.

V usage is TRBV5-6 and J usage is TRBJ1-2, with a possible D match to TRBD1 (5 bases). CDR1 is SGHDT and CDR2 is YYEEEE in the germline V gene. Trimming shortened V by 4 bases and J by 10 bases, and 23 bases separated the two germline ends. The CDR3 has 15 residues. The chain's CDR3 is CASSPGGGARRSYTF. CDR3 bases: TGTGCCAGCAGCCCGGGGGGGGGAGCCCGGCGGTCCTACACCTTC.